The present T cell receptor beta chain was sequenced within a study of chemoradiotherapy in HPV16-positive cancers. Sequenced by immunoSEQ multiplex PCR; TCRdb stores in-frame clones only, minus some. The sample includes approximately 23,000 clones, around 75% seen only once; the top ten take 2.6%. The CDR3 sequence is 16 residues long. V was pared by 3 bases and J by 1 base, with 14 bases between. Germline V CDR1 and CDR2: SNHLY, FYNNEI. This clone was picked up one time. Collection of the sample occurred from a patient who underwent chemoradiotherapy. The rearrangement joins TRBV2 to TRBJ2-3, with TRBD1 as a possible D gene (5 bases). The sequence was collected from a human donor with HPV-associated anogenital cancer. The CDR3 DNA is TGTGCCAGCAGTGATGGGGCAGTCTCCCGCACAGATACGCAGTATTTT. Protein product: CASSDGAVSRTDTQYF.